The 24 T cell receptor beta chains in this list originate from one sample, sequenced in a study of blood T cells in healthy people across ages (dated by TCRdb to 2013 to 2016). Receptor amplification or capture employed 5' RACE. TCRdb lists the instrument as Illumina HiSeq 2500. A second PCR of about 6 to 12 cycles was run with a J-beta primer mix and a sample-barcoded 5' primer. TCRdb passed the public sequencing reads through fastp at Q25 and MiXCR, retaining productive beta sequences. Under each unique CDR3 protein, matching rows form one entry showing the most common genes and DNA. Present in this sample are 1.6 million or so distinct CDR3 sequences, 30% to 40% of which were seen just once. Of the sample, about 11% is held by the ten largest clones. The material sequenced was blood. These receptors were collected from a woman younger than 45 in good health.

CDR3 loop: CASSPTGREWNSPLHF. The CDR3 DNA reads TGTGCCAGCAGCCCCACGGGGAGAGAGTGGAATTCACCCCTCCACTTT. This sequence joins TRBV4-2 and TRBJ1-6, with no clear D. Looked up from germline, CDR1 is LGHNA and CDR2 is YNFKEQ. The CDR3 runs 16 residues. V lost 4 bases to trimming and J lost 7 bases, with 17 bases between them.

The chain is built from TRBV7-9 and TRBJ2-7; D gene ambiguous. Germline CDR1 reads SEHNR; CDR2 reads FQNEAQ (reference sequence). This CDR3 comprises 13 residues. V was cut by 3 bases and J by 6 bases, with 12 bases left in between. This chain's CDR3 is CASSFSPAREQYF. CDR3 bases: TGTGCCAGCAGCTTTAGTCCTGCCCGCGAGCAGTACTTC. The full variable domain, completed using reference TRBV7-9 and TRBJ2-7, is DTGVSQNPRHKITKRGQNVTFRCDPISEHNRLYWYRQTLGQGPEFLTYFQNEAQLEKSRLLSDRFSAERPKGSFSTLEIQRTEQGDSAMYLCASSFSPAREQYFGPGTRLTVT.

This clonotype appeared a few times. The V call is TRBV15, the J call TRBJ1-2; D uncertain. This CDR3 has 14 residues. V was pared by 4 bases and J by 0 bases, with 9 bases between. Germline V gene lookup returns CDR1 LNHNV and CDR2 YYDKDF (reference sequence). The CDR3 here is CATSTSYSNYGYTF. The CDR3 DNA is TGTGCCACCAGCACTTCATATTCTAACTATGGCTACACCTTC. The full variable domain, completed using reference TRBV15 and TRBJ1-2, is DAMVIQNPRYQVTQFGKPVTLSCSQTLNHNVMYWYQQKSSQAPKLLFHYYDKDFNNEADTPDNFQSRRPNTSFCFLDIRSPGLGDTAMYLCATSTSYSNYGYTFGSGTRLTVV.

The CDR3 DNA is TGTGCCAGCAGACTTGGACAGCCTGGGGACTATGGCTACACCTTC. Amino acid sequence: CASRLGQPGDYGYTF. V is TRBV3-1 and J is TRBJ1-2, with D possibly TRBD1 on 6 matching bases. V lost 6 bases, J lost 3 bases, and 17 bases lay in between. The CDR3 runs 15 residues. CDR1 and CDR2 from the germline V gene are LGHDT and YNNKEL (reference sequence).

The rearrangement joins TRBV9 to TRBJ1-1; D unresolved. This CDR3 has 13 amino acids. CDR1 and CDR2 from the germline V gene are SGDLS and YYNGEE. V lost 3 bases and J lost 6, with 12 bases in between. The CDR3 DNA follows: TGTGCCAGCAGCGGTCCTCGTGGAGCTGAAGCTTTCTTT. It encodes CASSGPRGAEAFF.

This clonotype showed up just a few times. The V and J genes are TRBV12-3 or TRBV12-4 and TRBJ1-2; D not certain. The V end lost 5 bases, the J end lost 2 bases, and 18 bases lay between the germline ends. The CDR3 is made up of 16 amino acids. The CDR3 spells CASSPVTSVKNYGYTF. The DNA for the CDR3 is TGTGCCAGCAGTCCGGTGACATCGGTCAAAAACTATGGCTACACCTTC.

The chain couples TRBV24-1 to TRBJ2-1; 15 nucleotides match TRBD2. Trimming cost V 4 bases and J 3 bases; bases outside gene matches: 9. Germline lookup yields CDR1 KGHDR and CDR2 SFDVKD. The CDR3 consists of 19 residues. Written as DNA, the CDR3 is TGTGCCACCAGTGAATCCGGGACTAGCGGGGGGCGGGTCTACAATGAGCAGTTCTTC. Its protein product is CATSESGTSGGRVYNEQFF.

Only a few counts were recorded for this clonotype. CDR3 DNA: TGTGCCAGCAGCCCGTCCGGGACTAGCGGGGGGAAGACAGATACGCAGTATTTT. It is translated as CASSPSGTSGGKTDTQYF. The chain uses TRBV3-1 and TRBJ2-3, with 15 bases identical to TRBD2. The CDR3 runs to 18 residues. V was clipped by 4 bases and J by 3 bases; unmatched bases: 8. Germline CDR1 and CDR2: LGHDT and YNNKEL (reference sequence).

This clonotype has a handful of counts. The chain has TRBV28 and TRBJ2-7; maybe TRBD1 (5 bases). Germline loops: CDR1 MDHEN, CDR2 SYDVKM. This CDR3 region has 14 residues. V gave up 4 bases and J gave up 4 bases, with 14 bases separating them. CDR3 sequence: CASSSYRSKYEQYF. CDR3 nucleotides: TGTGCCAGCAGTTCCTACAGGAGTAAGTACGAGCAGTACTTC.

J is TRBJ1-2 and V is TRBV28; D gene ambiguous. This CDR3 is 12 amino acids long. V dropped 8 bases and J dropped 4 bases, with 11 bases sitting between them. Germline loops: CDR1 MDHEN, CDR2 SYDVKM. The CDR3 nucleotides are TGTGCCAGCCACCCTATTGGCTATGGCTACACCTTC. It is translated as CASHPIGYGYTF.

CDR3 amino acids: CASSQAQSGGPYEQYF. The CDR3 nucleotides read TGCGCCAGCAGCCAAGCGCAGAGCGGGGGCCCCTACGAGCAGTACTTC. The chain joins TRBV4-1 to TRBJ2-7; TRBD2 aligns across 8 bases. Germline V CDR1 and CDR2: MGHRA, YSYEKL. With V trimmed by 1 base and J by 2 bases, 7 bases remained unmatched. The CDR3 runs 16 residues.

This clonotype was seen ten or more times. This chain uses TRBV12-3 or TRBV12-4 with TRBJ2-7; 7 nucleotides agree with TRBD1. V shed 5 bases and J 9 bases; nucleotides not matched to a gene: 16. The CDR3 is 15 amino acids. CDR3 DNA sequence: TGTGCCAGCAGTGCCCGACAGGGTTCTGGTTCCGCGCAGTACTTC. Translating gives CASSARQGSGSAQYF.

J is TRBJ2-3 and V is TRBV27; perhaps TRBD2 as D (6 bases). The length of the CDR3 is 15 residues. Trimming removed 4 bases at V and 1 base at J, with 12 bases between. CDR1 and CDR2 (germline): MNHEY, SMNVEV (reference sequence). CDR3 amino acids: CASSSNTGGTDTQYF. The CDR3 DNA is TGTGCCAGCAGTTCTAACACGGGAGGCACAGATACGCAGTATTTT.

This clonotype was seen a handful of times. J is TRBJ2-7 and V is TRBV7-2; D may correspond to TRBD1 or TRBD2 (6 bases each). The CDR3 has 15 residues. V lost 1 base and J lost 7, with 17 bases in between. Germline V CDR1 and CDR2: SGHTA, FQGNSA. Written as DNA, the CDR3 is TGTGCCAGCAGCTTAGGCCCGGGGGCAGTAAGGGAGCAGTACTTC. Translation: CASSLGPGAVREQYF. The full variable domain, completed using reference TRBV7-2 and TRBJ2-7, is GAGVSQSPSNKVTEKGKDVELRCDPISGHTALYWYRQSLGQGLEFLIYFQGNSAPDKSGLPSDRFSAERTGGSVSTLTIQRTQQEDSAVYLCASSLGPGAVREQYFGPGTRLTVT.

The chain couples TRBV6-1 to TRBJ2-6; the D is unclear. The CDR3 covers 15 residues. The V end was cut by 4 bases, the J end by 4 bases, with 11 bases between. Germline CDR1 and CDR2: MNHNS and SASEGT. For the CDR3, the DNA is TGTGCCAGCAGTGCAAGATCAGCCGGGGCCAACGTCCTGACTTTC. Residues: CASSARSAGANVLTF.

This clonotype was detected only a few times. V usage is TRBV2 and J usage is TRBJ2-1; possibly TRBD1 or TRBD2 for D (6 bases each). The CDR3 is 15 amino acids. CDR1 and CDR2 from the germline V gene are SNHLY and FYNNEI. V gave up 9 bases and J gave up 4 bases, with 19 bases separating them. The CDR3 region has the DNA TGTGCCAGTGGTGGGGGCCAGCGGGCATACAATGAGCAGTTCTTC. Its translation is CASGGGQRAYNEQFF.

The count of this clonotype is one. J is TRBJ1-1 and V is TRBV27; weak D call: TRBD1 (5 bases). This CDR3 is 13 amino acids long. V lost 3 bases, J lost 11 bases, and 16 bases lay in between. Germline V gene data show CDR1 as MNHEY and CDR2 as SMNVEV (reference sequence). This CDR3 is CASSFGAEDEAFF. DNA for the CDR3: TGTGCCAGCAGTTTCGGGGCTGAAGACGAGGCTTTCTTT.

There are a few counts of this clonotype. The V gene is TRBV2, the J gene TRBJ2-1, with TRBD2 matching 7 bases. Germline V CDR1 and CDR2: SNHLY, FYNNEI. The CDR3 extends over 15 amino acids. J lost 8 bases, V lost 6 bases, and 13 bases had no gene match. The chain's CDR3 is CASRLTRGSYDEQFF. In nucleotides, the CDR3 is TGTGCCAGCAGATTGACTCGCGGGAGTTACGATGAGCAGTTCTTC.

The genes are TRBV4-1 and TRBJ2-2, with TRBD2 matching over 7 bases. The germline gives CDR1 MGHRA, CDR2 YSYEKL. The CDR3 has 15 residues. J was trimmed by 7 bases and V by 4 bases; bases with no gene match: 9. CDR3 amino acids: CASSPRLALSGELFF. In nucleotides, the CDR3 is TGCGCCAGCAGCCCTCGACTAGCTCTAAGCGGGGAGCTGTTTTTT.

The chain is built from TRBV7-9 and TRBJ1-5, with D perhaps TRBD1 (5 bases). V was shortened by 4 bases and J by 6 bases, with 13 bases between the two germline ends. CDR3 length equals 14 residues. The V gene's germline CDR1 is SEHNR and CDR2 FQNEAQ (reference sequence). The CDR3 DNA follows: TGTGCCAGCAGCTCCGCGGGGGGAGGTCAGCCCCAGCATTTT. It codes for CASSSAGGGQPQHF.

V usage is TRBV15 and J usage is TRBJ2-3, with 9 bases fitting TRBD2. V shed 1 base and J 0 bases; nucleotides not matched to a gene: 17. There are 21 residues in the CDR3. Germline V gene lookup returns CDR1 LNHNV and CDR2 YYDKDF (reference sequence). DNA for the CDR3: TGTGCCACCAGCAGAGTCCTCTTGAGAGCGGGAGGCTCCACTAGCACAGATACGCAGTATTTT. Translated, it gives CATSRVLLRAGGSTSTDTQYF.

This clonotype came up a few times. The chain recombines TRBV7-9 with TRBJ2-5, with 9 bases lining up with TRBD2. CDR1 and CDR2 (germline): SEHNR, FQNEAQ (reference sequence). The length of the CDR3 is 17 residues. The ends lost 2 bases at V and 4 bases at J; junction bases unmatched: 11. The CDR3 spells CASSLYPAGGRGETQYF. The CDR3 DNA sequence: TGTGCCAGCAGCTTATATCCAGCGGGGGGCCGAGGAGAGACCCAGTACTTC.

This clonotype appeared a single time. J is TRBJ1-2 and V is TRBV5-1, with no clear D. Germline V gives CDR1 SGHRS, CDR2 YFSETQ. Between the trimmed V and J ends, which lost 7 bases and 4 bases, there was a span of 14 bases. The CDR3 sequence is 13 residues long. The CDR3 DNA is TGCGCCAGCTCGGACGGACTTTTCTATGGCTACACCTTC. This codes for CASSDGLFYGYTF.

This clonotype showed up just a few times. The rearrangement links TRBV15 to TRBJ2-5; the match to TRBD1 covers 8 bases. Germline V gene sequence: CDR1 LNHNV, CDR2 YYDKDF (reference sequence). The CDR3 is 16 residues long. With 8 bases clipped from V and 0 bases from J, the junction kept 11 bases outside the gene matches. DNA for the CDR3: TGTGCCACCGGGTTGGGGGACAGGACGAACCAAGAGACCCAGTACTTC. Translated, it gives CATGLGDRTNQETQYF. The whole variable domain, remainder taken from reference TRBV15 and TRBJ2-5, is DAMVIQNPRYQVTQFGKPVTLSCSQTLNHNVMYWYQQKSSQAPKLLFHYYDKDFNNEADTPDNFQSRRPNTSFCFLDIRSPGLGDTAMYLCATGLGDRTNQETQYFGPGTRLLVL.